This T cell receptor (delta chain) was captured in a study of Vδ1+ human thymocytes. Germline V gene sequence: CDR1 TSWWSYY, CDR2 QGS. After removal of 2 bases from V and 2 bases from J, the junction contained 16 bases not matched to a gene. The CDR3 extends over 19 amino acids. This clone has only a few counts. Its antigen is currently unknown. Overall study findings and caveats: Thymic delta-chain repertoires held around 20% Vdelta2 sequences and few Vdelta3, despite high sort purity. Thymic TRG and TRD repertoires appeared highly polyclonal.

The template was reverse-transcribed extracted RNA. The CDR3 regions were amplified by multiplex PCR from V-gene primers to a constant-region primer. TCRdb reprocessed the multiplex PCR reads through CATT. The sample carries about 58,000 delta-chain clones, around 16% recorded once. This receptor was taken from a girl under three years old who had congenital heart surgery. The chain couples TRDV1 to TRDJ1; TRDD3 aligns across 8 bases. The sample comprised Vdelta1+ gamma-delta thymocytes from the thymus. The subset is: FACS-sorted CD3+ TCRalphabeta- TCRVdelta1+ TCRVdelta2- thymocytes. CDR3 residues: CALGEGLLGTGGTTDKLIF. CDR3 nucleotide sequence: TGTGCTCTTGGGGAAGGCCTACTAGGTACTGGGGGTACTACCGATAAACTCATCTTT.